This note documents a single T cell receptor beta chain sequence. This entry belongs to a study of cytomegalovirus exposure and HLA in healthy donors. Germline V CDR1 and CDR2: SEHNR, FQNEAQ (reference sequence). The CDR3 covers 12 residues. V was trimmed by 2 bases and J by 3 bases, leaving 3 bases between them. Method: immunoSEQ multiplex PCR; TCRdb's copy keeps in-frame clones and lacks some. The profile shows some 88,000 clones, about 96% of them singletons. The sequenced sample was PBMCs. The chain recombines TRBV7-9 with TRBJ2-3; D is uncertain. The TCR originated in a man younger than 35 in good health and CMV-seronegative. The CDR3 DNA sequence: TGTGCCAGCAGCTTACAGACAGATACGCAGTATTTT. Its translation: CASSLQTDTQYF.